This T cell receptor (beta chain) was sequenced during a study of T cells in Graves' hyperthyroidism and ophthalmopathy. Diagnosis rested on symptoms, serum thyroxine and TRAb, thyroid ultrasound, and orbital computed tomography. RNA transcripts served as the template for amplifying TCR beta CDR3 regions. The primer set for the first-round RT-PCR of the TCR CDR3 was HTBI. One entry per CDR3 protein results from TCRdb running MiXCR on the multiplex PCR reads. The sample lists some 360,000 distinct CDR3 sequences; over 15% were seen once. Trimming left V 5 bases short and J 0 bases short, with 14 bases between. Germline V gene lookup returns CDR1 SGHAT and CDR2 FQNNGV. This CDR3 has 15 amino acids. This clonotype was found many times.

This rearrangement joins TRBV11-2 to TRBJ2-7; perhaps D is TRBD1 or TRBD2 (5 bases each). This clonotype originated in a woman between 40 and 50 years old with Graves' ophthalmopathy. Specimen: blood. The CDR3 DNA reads TGTGCCAGCAGCGACCTCCGGGACGGCTCCTACGAGCAGTACTTC. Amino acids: CASSDLRDGSYEQYF. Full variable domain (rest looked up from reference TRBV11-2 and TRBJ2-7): EAGVAQSPRYKIIEKRQSVAFWCNPISGHATLYWYQQILGQGPKLLIQFQNNGVVDDSQLPKDRFSAERLKGVDSTLKIQPAKLEDSAVYLCASSDLRDGSYEQYFGPGTRLTVT.